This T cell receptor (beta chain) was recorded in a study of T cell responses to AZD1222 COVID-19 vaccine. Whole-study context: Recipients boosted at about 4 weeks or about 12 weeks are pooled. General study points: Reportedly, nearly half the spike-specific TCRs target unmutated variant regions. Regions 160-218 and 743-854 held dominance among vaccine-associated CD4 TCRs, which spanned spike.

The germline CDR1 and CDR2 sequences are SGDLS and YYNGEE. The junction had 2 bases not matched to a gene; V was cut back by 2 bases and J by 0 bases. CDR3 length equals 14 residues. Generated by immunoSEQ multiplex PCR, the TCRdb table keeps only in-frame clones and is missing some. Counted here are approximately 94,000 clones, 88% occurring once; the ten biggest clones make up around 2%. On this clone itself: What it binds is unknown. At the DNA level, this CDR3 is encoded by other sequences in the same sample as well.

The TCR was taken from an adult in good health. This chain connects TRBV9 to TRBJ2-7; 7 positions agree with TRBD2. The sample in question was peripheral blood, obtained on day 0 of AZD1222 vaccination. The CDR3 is CASSVGGSSYEQYF. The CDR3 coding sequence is TGTGCCAGCAGCGTGGGGGGGAGCTCCTACGAGCAGTACTTC.